This note documents a single TCR beta chain sequence. This clone appeared once. The antigen this receptor binds is unknown. Within one base of it there is no much larger clone, and no base qualities were kept. The treatment or condition label here, explained by the study, means: roughly 19 received Ad26.COV2.S at low or high dose, single or two shots; five or six received placebo; per-sample allocation not given. For vaccine and placebo recipients, the sequenced repertoires came from samples collected on day 63 after the first injection. Between 29 July and 7 August 2020, Cohort 1b enrolled fewer than 30 adults aged 18-55 years at one site in Boston, USA. Ad26.COV2.S was a replication-incompetent adenovirus type 26 vector that expressed a prefusion-stabilized SARS-CoV-2 spike protein derived from the original Wuhan strain. The data belong to a study of Ad26.COV2.S vaccination and SARS-CoV-2 variants (dated by TCRdb to the early 2020s). Looking at the study overall: Vaccine-arm donors were drawn from COV1001, a multicentre, randomized, double-blind, placebo-controlled phase I-IIa trial of Ad26.COV2.S in healthy adults. Ad26.COV2.S was administered intramuscularly at a dose of 5x10^10 or 1x10^11 viral particles, either as one shot or as two shots given 56 days apart. TCRbeta repertoire sequencing served as the tool for gauging how specific and how broad the SARS-CoV-2-reactive T cell receptors were following Ad26.COV2.S vaccination. The TCR-sequenced set comprised about 32 samples: some 19 Ad26.COV2.S vaccine recipients, 5 placebo recipients and 8 SARS-CoV-2 convalescent individuals. Participants in the trial were split at random into five groups of five each, receiving low-dose or high-dose Ad26.COV2.S once or twice, or else placebo on both occasions. Investigators remained blinded to trial group allocation during experiments and outcome assessment.

The immunoSEQ Assay was the method used to sequence TCRbeta CDR3 regions. After extraction, genomic DNA underwent amplification by bias-controlled multiplex PCR, followed by high-throughput sequencing. For the original study's pipeline: To quantify the absolute abundance of every unique TCRbeta CDR3 region, sequences were collapsed and filtered. T cell fraction was estimated by normalizing TCRbeta template counts to usable DNA, which was measured by amplifying reference genes present in all nucleated cells. Repertoire TCRs were annotated as SARS-CoV-2-specific by exact matching of V gene, CDR3 amino acid sequence and J gene to a known reactive TCR set. The reference SARS-CoV-2 TCR set was obtained from MIRA and was filtered for enrichment in COVID-19-positive ImmuneCODE repertoires, whereby public or cross-reactive TCRs were removed. Drawing on the MIRA antigens, annotated TCRs were analysed further at the level of specific ORF or position within ORF. Breadth was defined as the number of annotated unique rearrangements divided by the total number of unique productive rearrangements, and depth was defined as the summed frequency of the annotated unique rearrangements. TCR breadth was compared between groups using two-sided Wilcoxon rank-sum tests. The table was pulled from immuneACCESS by TCRdb, which kept in-frame rearrangements only. Such tables lose some clones; where checked, under half of the loss comes from unresolved V genes, and the rest has no known cause. The DNA was the basis for D and trimming; V, J and clone size are from that table. The sample table shows approximately 250,000 clones, and roughly 89% are seen once. The top ten clones comprise approximately 3% of the sample.

V is cut by 0 bases and J by 8 bases, and the space between the germline ends is 16 bases. As encoded in the germline V gene (reference sequence), CDR1 is MNHEY while CDR2 is SMNVEV. The CDR3 runs 15 amino acids, cysteine and phenylalanine included. The sequence is cut down to CDR3 DNA, 45 bases in frame from base 1. Study-wide findings and limitations: After vaccination, spike-specific CD8+ and CD4+ T cell responses were reported to show substantial breadth. According to the authors, total T cell responses may have been underestimated by the TCR breadth and depth analyses. Higher spike-specific TCR breadth was observed in Ad26.COV2.S recipients than in placebo recipients (P = 0.0014). Vaccine and placebo recipients had comparable non-spike TCR breadth, which fits with the vaccine containing only spike. The study lacked the statistical power to compare responses across vaccine doses or regimens.

This clonotype was sampled from a person aged 18-60 years who received the Ad26.COV2.S COVID-19 vaccine or a placebo. The source was peripheral blood, collected in a trial of Ad26.COV2.S vaccine versus placebo. Recombination joined TRBV27 with TRBJ1-2; the D gene lacks a confident call. The CDR3 in this case is CASSLSSQPIGGYTF. At the DNA level, the sequence is TGTGCCAGCAGTTTATCGAGCCAGCCCATAGGGGGCTACACCTTC.